Presented here are 20 T cell receptor beta chains from one specimen sequenced in a study of graft-versus-host responses after intestinal transplantation (dated by TCRdb to about 2021). These receptors have no identified antigens. Library creation used the immunoSEQ multiplex PCR assay. Held by TCRdb, this immuneACCESS table contains in-frame sequences only and omits some clones. Under half of the omission traces to an unresolved V gene where checked; the cause of the rest is unknown. The sample has 80,000 to 90,000 clones on record, roughly 88% of them singletons. Clones ranked in the top ten supply around 0.1% of the sample. Taken with the paper, the label for time point translates to: cells obtained before transplantation from donor or recipient. Here the sequenced sample was unstimulated CD4+ T cells sorted from spleen or lymph node cells, taken before intestinal transplant. The source of these receptors is a human donor who received an intestinal transplant.

V is TRBV15 and J is TRBJ1-4, with a weak D call TRBD1 (5 bases). This CDR3 has 14 amino acids. The V end lost 2 bases, the J end lost 5 bases, and 9 bases lay between the germline ends. The germline gives CDR1 LNHNV, CDR2 YYDKDF (reference sequence). The CDR3: CATSRQGGNEKLFF. CDR3 DNA sequence: TGTGCCACCAGCAGACAGGGAGGGAATGAAAAACTGTTTTTT.

The chain uses TRBV6-1 and TRBJ1-5; no reliable D call. Germline assignment: CDR1 MNHNS and CDR2 SASEGT. Trimming took off 7 bases at V and 3 bases at J, with 10 bases between the two ends. The CDR3 has 13 amino acids. CDR3 region: CASTQEHNQPQHF. CDR3 sequence (DNA): TGTGCCAGCACACAAGAACACAATCAGCCCCAGCATTTT.

The rearrangement uses TRBV6-5 and TRBJ2-7; 10 positions agree with TRBD1. There are 15 residues in the CDR3. CDR1 and CDR2 from the germline V gene are MNHEY and SVGAGI. V shed 4 bases, J shed 5 bases, and the junction held 8 bases outside the gene matches. The DNA for the CDR3 is TGTGCCAGCAGTTCCAGAGGACAGGGGGGCCACGAGCAGTACTTC. Amino acids: CASSSRGQGGHEQYF.

This CDR3 reads CASSQRGGNTIYF. Here the CDR3 DNA reads TGTGCCAGCAGTCAACGGGGGGGAAACACCATATATTTT. V and J are TRBV6-5 and TRBJ1-3; D may be TRBD1 (5 bases). The germline V gene encodes CDR1 MNHEY and CDR2 SVGAGI. V was pared by 5 bases and J by 4 bases, with 9 bases between. The CDR3 sequence is 13 residues long.

This clone was seen just once. The genes are TRBV6-5 and TRBJ2-7; no definite D call. The germline V and J ends were trimmed by 0 bases and 3 bases, with 9 bases remaining between them. CDR3 length equals 14 residues. Germline-derived CDR1 and CDR2 are MNHEY and SVGAGI. CDR3: CASSYSSQYYEQYF. The CDR3 DNA is TGTGCCAGCAGTTACTCGTCCCAGTACTACGAGCAGTACTTC.

The chain carries TRBV29-1 and TRBJ2-2; the D is unclear. The germline V gene has CDR1 SQVTM and CDR2 ANQGSEA. The CDR3 sequence is 13 residues long. Trimming took off 4 bases at V and 0 bases at J, with 6 bases between the two ends. CDR3 nucleotide sequence: TGCAGCGTTGCCAGGACGAACACCGGGGAGCTGTTTTTT. It codes for CSVARTNTGELFF.

J is TRBJ2-1 and V is TRBV15, with D possibly matching TRBD2 (7 bases). The germline V gene has CDR1 LNHNV and CDR2 YYDKDF (reference sequence). The CDR3 totals 16 residues. V was pared by 3 bases and J by 6 bases, with 18 bases between. The CDR3, as DNA: TGTGCCACCAGCAGTCCCTGGGGGCGGGGGAGCAATGAGCAGTTCTTC. Amino acid sequence: CATSSPWGRGSNEQFF.

This chain links TRBV18 with TRBJ1-5, with D tentatively TRBD1 (5 bases). V shed 3 bases and J shed 8 bases, with 11 bases lying between them. The CDR3 loop spans 13 amino acids. CDR1 and CDR2 from the germline V gene are KGHSH and LQKENI. CDR3 amino acids: CASSPLRVEPQHF. The CDR3 DNA reads TGTGCCAGCTCACCCCTCAGGGTAGAGCCCCAGCATTTT. The full variable domain, with the rest looked up from reference TRBV18 and TRBJ1-5, is NAGVMQNPRHLVRRRGQEARLRCSPMKGHSHVYWYRQLPEEGLKFMVYLQKENIIDESGMPKERFSAEFPKEGPSILRIQQVVRGDSAAYFCASSPLRVEPQHFGDGTRLSIL.

The CDR3 is CASSLGSGHLSYEQYF. For the CDR3, the DNA is TGCGCCAGCAGCTTGGGTTCAGGCCATCTTTCCTACGAGCAGTACTTC. The J gene is TRBJ2-7, the V gene TRBV5-1; D is unresolved. Germline loops: CDR1 SGHRS, CDR2 YFSETQ. V was clipped by 0 bases and J by 1 base, with 14 bases between them. This CDR3 spans 16 amino acids.

CDR3 protein: CASRLLAGIQETQYF. The CDR3 bases are TGTGCCAGCAGACTCCTAGCGGGGATACAAGAGACCCAGTACTTC. V is TRBV6-5 and J is TRBJ2-5; TRBD2 agrees at 9 bases. The germline CDR1 and CDR2 sequences are MNHEY and SVGAGI. The CDR3 loop spans 15 amino acids. V gave up 6 bases and J gave up 2 bases; unmatched junction bases: 7.

The gene calls are TRBV5-4 and TRBJ2-3; D ambiguous. The CDR3 has 16 residues. Between the trimmed V and J ends, which lost 0 bases and 3 bases, there was a span of 14 bases. The V gene's germline CDR1 is SGHNT and CDR2 YYREEE (reference sequence). Written as DNA, the CDR3 is TGTGCCAGCAGCTTGGGAACAAGTGGGCTTACAGATACGCAGTATTTT. Translating gives CASSLGTSGLTDTQYF.

This clone was recorded once. This chain links TRBV7-8 with TRBJ2-1; maybe TRBD1 (6 bases). Trimming removed 1 base at V and 0 bases at J, with 7 bases between. Germline lookup yields CDR1 SGHVS and CDR2 FQNEAQ. The CDR3 runs 15 residues. CDR3 in amino acids: CASSLEGGSYNEQFF. CDR3 bases: TGTGCCAGCAGCTTAGAAGGGGGCTCCTACAATGAGCAGTTCTTC.

The V and J genes are TRBV4-2 and TRBJ2-3; 8 bases agree with TRBD2. Germline CDR1 and CDR2: LGHNA and YNFKEQ. The J segment lost 2 bases and the V segment lost 1 base, leaving 2 bases of the junction unmatched. The CDR3 has 15 residues. CDR3 nucleotide sequence: TGTGCCAGCAGCCAAGGTAGCGGGAACACAGATACGCAGTATTTT. As protein: CASSQGSGNTDTQYF.

The chain has TRBV12-5 and TRBJ1-2; D is undetermined. V dropped 3 bases and J dropped 3 bases, with 11 bases sitting between them. From germline, CDR1 is LGHNT and CDR2 FRNRAP. CDR3 length equals 14 residues. This CDR3 is CASGFWGADYGYTF. DNA of the CDR3: TGTGCTAGTGGTTTTTGGGGAGCAGACTATGGCTACACCTTC.

J is TRBJ1-1 and V is TRBV29-1; TRBD1 is a possible D gene (5 bases). This CDR3 contains 11 residues. CDR1 is SQVTM and CDR2 is ANQGSEA in the germline V gene. Trimming pared 5 bases from V and 7 bases from J, leaving 11 bases between. CDR3 DNA: TGCAGCGTTAGTCGGGGGGGTGAAGCTTTCTTT. This gives the protein CSVSRGGEAFF.

The chain carries TRBV7-6 and TRBJ2-3; 10 bases fit TRBD1. Germline lookup yields CDR1 SGHVS and CDR2 FNYEAQ. Trimming took 5 bases from V and 4 from J; bases not matched to a gene: 12. This CDR3 comprises 17 residues. CDR3 amino acids: CASSPFDRGRFADTQYF. Here the CDR3 DNA reads TGTGCCAGCAGCCCTTTCGACAGGGGGCGTTTCGCAGATACGCAGTATTTT. The complete variable domain, with remaining parts taken from reference TRBV7-6 and TRBJ2-3, reads GAGVSQSPRYKVTKRGQDVALRCDPISGHVSLYWYRQALGQGPEFLTYFNYEAQQDKSGLPNDRFSAERPEGSISTLTIQRTEQRDSAMYRCASSPFDRGRFADTQYFGPGTRLTVL.

This clone came up once. This chain uses TRBV5-1 with TRBJ2-5; 9 bases are a match to TRBD2. V lost 4 bases to trimming and J lost 5 bases; unmatched junction nucleotides: 6. CDR1 is SGHRS, CDR2 YFSETQ, per germline. The CDR3 sequence is 14 residues long. CDR3 sequence (DNA): TGCGCCAGCAGCCCGGGACTAGCTGGTGAGACCCAGTACTTC. Protein: CASSPGLAGETQYF.

The chain recombines TRBV19 with TRBJ2-7, with 9 bases fitting TRBD2. The CDR3 totals 16 residues. In germline, CDR1 is LNHDA, CDR2 SQIVND (reference sequence). The ends lost 0 bases at V and 1 base at J; junction bases unmatched: 4. This CDR3 reads CASSIEGSGGSYEQYF. CDR3 nucleotides: TGTGCCAGTAGTATAGAGGGTAGCGGGGGATCCTACGAGCAGTACTTC.

The V and J genes are TRBV7-3 and TRBJ2-1; 7 bases align to TRBD2. Trimming at V came to 2 bases and at J to 5 bases, leaving 6 bases not matched to a gene. CDR1 SGHTA and CDR2 FQGTGA come from the germline V gene. This CDR3 is built from 15 residues. CDR3 in amino acids: CASSLWGGVDNEQFF. In DNA, the CDR3 is TGTGCCAGCAGCTTATGGGGGGGAGTCGACAATGAGCAGTTCTTC.

The genes are TRBV11-2 and TRBJ1-3; 11 positions agree with TRBD1. V lost 5 bases and J lost 0; bases outside the gene matches: 12. CDR3 length: 19 amino acids. Germline V gene lookup returns CDR1 SGHAT and CDR2 FQNNGV. The DNA for the CDR3 is TGTGCCAGCAGCCCGTGGGACAGGGGGTCCAAAAGCTCTGGAAACACCATATATTTT. This codes for CASSPWDRGSKSSGNTIYF.